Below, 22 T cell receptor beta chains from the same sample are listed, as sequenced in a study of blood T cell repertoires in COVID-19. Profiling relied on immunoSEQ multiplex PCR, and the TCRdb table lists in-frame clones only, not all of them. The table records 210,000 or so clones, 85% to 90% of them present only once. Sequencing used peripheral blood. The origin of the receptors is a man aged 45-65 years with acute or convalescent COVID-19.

The CDR3 bases are TGTGCCAGTAGCCCACCGACAGGGTCGGGGATTGGCTACACCTTC. Translating gives CASSPPTGSGIGYTF. The chain uses TRBV19 and TRBJ1-2, with 7 bases lining up with TRBD1. With 6 bases clipped from V and 7 bases from J, the junction kept 14 bases outside the gene matches. Per the germline V gene, CDR1 is LNHDA and CDR2 is SQIVND (reference sequence). This CDR3 contains 15 residues.

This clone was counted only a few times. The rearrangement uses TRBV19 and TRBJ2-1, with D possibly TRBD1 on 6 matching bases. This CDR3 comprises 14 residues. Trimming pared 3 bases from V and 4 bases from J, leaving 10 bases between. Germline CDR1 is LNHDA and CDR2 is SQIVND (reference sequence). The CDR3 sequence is CASSIQDSYNEQFF. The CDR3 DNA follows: TGTGCCAGTAGTATCCAGGACAGTTACAATGAGCAGTTCTTC.

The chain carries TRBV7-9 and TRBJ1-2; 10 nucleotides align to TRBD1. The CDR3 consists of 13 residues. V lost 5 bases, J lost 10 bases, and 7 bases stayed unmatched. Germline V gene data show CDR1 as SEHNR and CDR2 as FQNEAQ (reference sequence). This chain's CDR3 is CASSIRDRGFYTF. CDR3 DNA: TGTGCCAGCAGCATCCGGGACAGGGGATTCTACACCTTC.

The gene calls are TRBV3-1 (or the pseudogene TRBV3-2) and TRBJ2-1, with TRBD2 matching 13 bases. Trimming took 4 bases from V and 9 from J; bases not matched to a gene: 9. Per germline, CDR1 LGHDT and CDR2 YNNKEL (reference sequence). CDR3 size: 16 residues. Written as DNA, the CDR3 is TGTGCCAGCAGCCCAGAGCAACTAGCGGGGGGGCGTGAGCAGTTCTTC. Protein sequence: CASSPEQLAGGREQFF.

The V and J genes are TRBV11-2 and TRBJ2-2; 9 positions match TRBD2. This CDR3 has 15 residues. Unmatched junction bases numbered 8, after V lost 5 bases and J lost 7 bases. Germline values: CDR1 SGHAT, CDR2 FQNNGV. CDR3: CASSPGSGGVGELFF. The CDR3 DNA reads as TGTGCCAGCAGCCCGGGTAGCGGGGGAGTCGGGGAGCTGTTTTTT.

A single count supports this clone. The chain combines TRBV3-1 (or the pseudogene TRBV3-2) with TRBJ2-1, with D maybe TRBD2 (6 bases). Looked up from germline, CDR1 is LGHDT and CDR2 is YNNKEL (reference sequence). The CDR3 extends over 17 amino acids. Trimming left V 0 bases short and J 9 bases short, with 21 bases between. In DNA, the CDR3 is TGTGCCAGCAGCCAAGATGACCCCCGGAGGGGCTTTGGTGAGCAGTTCTTC. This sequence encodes CASSQDDPRRGFGEQFF.

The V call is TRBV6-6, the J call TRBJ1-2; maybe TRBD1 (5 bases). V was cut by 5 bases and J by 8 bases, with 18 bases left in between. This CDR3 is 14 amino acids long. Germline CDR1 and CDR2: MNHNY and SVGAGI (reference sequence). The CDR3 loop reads CASSTRDSRVGYTF. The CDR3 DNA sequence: TGTGCCAGCAGTACTCGGGACTCTCGGGTGGGCTACACCTTC.

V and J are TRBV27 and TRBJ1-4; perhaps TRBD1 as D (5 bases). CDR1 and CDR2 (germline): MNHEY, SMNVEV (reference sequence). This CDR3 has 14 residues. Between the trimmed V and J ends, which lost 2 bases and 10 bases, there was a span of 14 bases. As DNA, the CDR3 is TGTGCCAGCAGTTTAACAGGCGGCATGGGAAAACTGTTTTTT. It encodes CASSLTGGMGKLFF.

CDR3 in DNA: TGTGCCAGCATAAAACAGCCAGGGGCCTTAGGCTACACCTTC. This sequence encodes CASIKQPGALGYTF. V and J are TRBV6-5 and TRBJ1-2; D might be TRBD1 (6 bases). Per germline, CDR1 MNHEY and CDR2 SVGAGI. Trimming took off 7 bases at V and 8 bases at J, with 20 bases between the two ends. The CDR3 totals 14 residues.

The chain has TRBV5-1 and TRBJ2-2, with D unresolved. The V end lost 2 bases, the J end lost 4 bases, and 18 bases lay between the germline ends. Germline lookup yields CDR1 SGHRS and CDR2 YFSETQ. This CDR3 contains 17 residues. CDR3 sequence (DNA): TGCGCCAGCAGCTTTAGCCCCGAGGCGCCGACCACCGGGGAGCTGTTTTTT. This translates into CASSFSPEAPTTGELFF. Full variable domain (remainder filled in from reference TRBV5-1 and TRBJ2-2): KAGVTQTPRYLIKTRGQQVTLSCSPISGHRSVSWYQQTPGQGLQFLFEYFSETQRNKGNFPGRFSGRQFSNSRSEMNVSTLELGDSALYLCASSFSPEAPTTGELFFGEGSRLTVL.

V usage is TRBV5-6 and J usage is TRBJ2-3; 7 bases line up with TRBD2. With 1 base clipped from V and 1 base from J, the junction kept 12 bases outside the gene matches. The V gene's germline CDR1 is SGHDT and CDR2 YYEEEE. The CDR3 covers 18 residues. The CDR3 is CASSLLAGVGMGTDTQYF. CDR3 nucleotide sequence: TGTGCCAGCAGCTTGTTAGCGGGTGTTGGTATGGGCACAGATACGCAGTATTTT.

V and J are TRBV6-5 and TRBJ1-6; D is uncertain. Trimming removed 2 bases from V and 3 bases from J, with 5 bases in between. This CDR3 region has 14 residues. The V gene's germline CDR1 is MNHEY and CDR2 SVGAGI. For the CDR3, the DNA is TGTGCCAGCAGTTACGACTACTATAATTCACCCCTCCACTTT. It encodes CASSYDYYNSPLHF.

The CDR3: CASSIARGIVVGTEAFF. In DNA, the CDR3 is TGTGCCAGTAGTATCGCTCGAGGAATAGTCGTGGGCACTGAAGCTTTCTTT. The V gene is TRBV19, the J gene TRBJ1-1, with unresolved D. This CDR3 is built from 17 residues. Germline CDR1 reads LNHDA; CDR2 reads SQIVND (reference sequence). V was clipped by 3 bases and J by 4 bases, with 21 bases between them.

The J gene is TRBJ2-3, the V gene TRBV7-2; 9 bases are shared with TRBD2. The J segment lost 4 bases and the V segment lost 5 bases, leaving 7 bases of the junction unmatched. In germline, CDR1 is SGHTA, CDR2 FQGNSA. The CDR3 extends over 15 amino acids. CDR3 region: CASSPGTSRADTQYF. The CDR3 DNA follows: TGTGCCAGCAGCCCTGGGACTAGCCGGGCAGATACGCAGTATTTT. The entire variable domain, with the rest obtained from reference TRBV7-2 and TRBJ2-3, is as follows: GAGVSQSPSNKVTEKGKDVELRCDPISGHTALYWYRQSLGQGLEFLIYFQGNSAPDKSGLPSDRFSAERTGGSVSTLTIQRTQQEDSAVYLCASSPGTSRADTQYFGPGTRLTVL.

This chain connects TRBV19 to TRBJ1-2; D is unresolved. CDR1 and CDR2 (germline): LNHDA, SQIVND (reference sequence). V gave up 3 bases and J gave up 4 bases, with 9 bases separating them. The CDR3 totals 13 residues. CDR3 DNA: TGTGCCAGTAGTATTACGGGGTTCTATGGCTACACCTTC. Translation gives CASSITGFYGYTF.

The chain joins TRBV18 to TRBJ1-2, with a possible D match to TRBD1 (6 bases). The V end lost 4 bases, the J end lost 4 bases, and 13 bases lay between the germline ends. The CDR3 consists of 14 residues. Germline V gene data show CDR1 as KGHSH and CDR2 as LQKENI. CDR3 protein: CASSLGANGYGYTF. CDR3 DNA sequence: TGTGCCAGCTCACTGGGGGCTAACGGCTATGGCTACACCTTC.

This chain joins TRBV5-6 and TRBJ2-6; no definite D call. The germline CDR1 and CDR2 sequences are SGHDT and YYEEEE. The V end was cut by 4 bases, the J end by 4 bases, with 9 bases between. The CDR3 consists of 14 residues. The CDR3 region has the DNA TGTGCCAGCAGCCTCTCGGTAGGGGCCAACGTCCTGACTTTC. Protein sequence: CASSLSVGANVLTF.

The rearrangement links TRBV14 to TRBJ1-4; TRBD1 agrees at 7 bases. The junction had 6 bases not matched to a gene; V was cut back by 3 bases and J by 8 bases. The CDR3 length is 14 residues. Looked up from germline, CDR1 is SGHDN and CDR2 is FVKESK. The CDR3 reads CASSQSRGKEKLFF. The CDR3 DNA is TGTGCCAGCAGCCAGTCCAGGGGGAAGGAAAAACTGTTTTTT. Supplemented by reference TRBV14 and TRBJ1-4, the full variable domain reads EAGVTQFPSHSVIEKGQTVTLRCDPISGHDNLYWYRRVMGKEIKFLLHFVKESKQDESGMPNNRFLAERTGGTYSTLKVQPAELEDSGVYFCASSQSRGKEKLFFGSGTQLSVL.

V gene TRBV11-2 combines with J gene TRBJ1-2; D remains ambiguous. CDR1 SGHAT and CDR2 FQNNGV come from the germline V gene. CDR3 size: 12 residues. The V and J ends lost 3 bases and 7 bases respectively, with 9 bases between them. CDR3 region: CASSLSGRGYTF. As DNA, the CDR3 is TGTGCCAGCAGCTTGTCGGGTCGTGGCTACACCTTC.

This CDR3 is CASTTAGGSPLHF. The CDR3 DNA follows: TGTGCCAGCACTACAGCGGGTGGTTCACCCCTCCACTTT. This rearrangement joins TRBV27 to TRBJ1-6; unclear D gene. CDR3 size: 13 residues. CDR1 MNHEY and CDR2 SMNVEV come from the germline V gene (reference sequence). Trimming shortened V by 7 bases and J by 9 bases, and 13 bases separated the two germline ends.

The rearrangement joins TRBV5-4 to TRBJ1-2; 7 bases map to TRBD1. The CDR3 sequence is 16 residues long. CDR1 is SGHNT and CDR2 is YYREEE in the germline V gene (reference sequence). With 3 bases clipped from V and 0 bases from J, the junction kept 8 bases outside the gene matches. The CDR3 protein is CASSSLNRGSNYGYTF. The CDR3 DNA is TGTGCCAGCAGCTCCCTAAACAGGGGATCTAACTATGGCTACACCTTC.

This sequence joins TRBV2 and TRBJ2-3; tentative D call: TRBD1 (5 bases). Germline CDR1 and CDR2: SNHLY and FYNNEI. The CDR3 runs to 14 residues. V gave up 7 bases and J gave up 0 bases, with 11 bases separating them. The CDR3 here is CASMQGSSTDTQYF. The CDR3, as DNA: TGTGCCAGCATGCAGGGATCGAGCACAGATACGCAGTATTTT.